The next 7 T cell receptor beta chains were all read from a single sample in a study of blood T cells in healthy people across ages. Then a second PCR, running roughly 7 to 11 cycles, was carried out with a sample-barcoded 5' primer and a J-beta primer mix. One entry per CDR3 protein, called by TCRdb with MiXCR from the 5' RACE reads. This table holds 500,000 to 700,000 distinct CDR3 sequences, approximately 30% found once. Material for sequencing was blood. These receptors all come from a woman aged 80 or older in good health.

The sample holds many counts of this clonotype. The chain is built from TRBV11-2 and TRBJ2-1; possible D gene TRBD2, 7 bases. The CDR3 consists of 14 residues. Per germline, CDR1 SGHAT and CDR2 FQNNGV. V was pared by 5 bases and J by 9 bases, with 17 bases between. The CDR3 nucleotides are TGTGCCAGCAGCCTGACGACGGGGGGCCGTGAGCAGTTCTTC. It codes for CASSLTTGGREQFF.

This clonotype was detected a few times. It may be a read error: a sequence one base away is much more abundant. V is TRBV11-2 and J is TRBJ2-5, with 8 bases that match TRBD1. Trimming at V came to 1 base and at J to 11 bases, leaving 15 bases not matched to a gene. The germline V gene has CDR1 SGHAT and CDR2 FQNNGV. CDR3 length equals 16 residues. This CDR3 reads CASSLVRTGSTNEQYF. In DNA form, the CDR3 reads TGTGCCAGCAGCTTAGTGAGGACAGGGTCGACGAATGAGCAGTACTTC.

This clonotype has a count of ten or more. This chain uses TRBV7-2 with TRBJ2-7, with a possible D match to TRBD2 (5 bases). This CDR3 comprises 13 residues. Germline V gene lookup returns CDR1 SGHTA and CDR2 FQGNSA. V lost 0 bases and J 5 bases, leaving 8 bases between the germline ends. This chain's CDR3 is CASSLAFGDEQYF. CDR3 nucleotide sequence: TGTGCCAGCAGCTTAGCGTTCGGGGACGAGCAGTACTTC.

This clonotype was seen a handful of times. The chain is built from TRBV5-1 and TRBJ1-1; D is perhaps TRBD1 (6 bases). Deletions cut 0 bases from V and 1 base from J, with 10 bases between. The CDR3 has 15 amino acids. Looked up from germline, CDR1 is SGHRS and CDR2 is YFSETQ. The CDR3 reads CASSLGGTTNTEAFF. The DNA of the CDR3 is TGCGCCAGCAGCTTGGGAGGGACAACGAACACTGAAGCTTTCTTT. Looking up the rest from reference TRBV5-1 and TRBJ1-1 gives the full variable domain: KAGVTQTPRYLIKTRGQQVTLSCSPISGHRSVSWYQQTPGQGLQFLFEYFSETQRNKGNFPGRFSGRQFSNSRSEMNVSTLELGDSALYLCASSLGGTTNTEAFFGQGTRLTVV.

The chain carries TRBV20-1 and TRBJ2-7; D perhaps matches TRBD1 (6 bases). V lost 5 bases to trimming and J lost 5 bases, with 16 bases between them. The germline V gene encodes CDR1 DFQATT and CDR2 SNEGSKA (reference sequence). The CDR3 length is 13 residues. CDR3 region: CSASHRVGNEQYF. In DNA, the CDR3 is TGCAGTGCTTCCCACAGGGTGGGTAACGAGCAGTACTTC.

This clonotype was observed many times. The genes are TRBV2 and TRBJ2-7, with D possibly matching TRBD1 (7 bases). This CDR3 has 11 amino acids. The ends were cut back, 8 bases at V and 6 bases at J, with 11 bases in the middle. Germline CDR1 SNHLY, CDR2 FYNNEI. CDR3 coding DNA: TGTGCCAGCGCGGGACAGACCGAGCAGTACTTC. Residues: CASAGQTEQYF.

The chain employs TRBV20-1 and TRBJ1-2, with D maybe TRBD1 (6 bases). Germline V gene data show CDR1 as DFQATT and CDR2 as SNEGSKA (reference sequence). The CDR3 contains 13 residues. V lost 3 bases to trimming and J lost 0 bases, with 8 bases between them. For the CDR3, the DNA is TGCAGTGCTAGTCAGGGGACTAACTATGGCTACACCTTC. Translated, it gives CSASQGTNYGYTF.